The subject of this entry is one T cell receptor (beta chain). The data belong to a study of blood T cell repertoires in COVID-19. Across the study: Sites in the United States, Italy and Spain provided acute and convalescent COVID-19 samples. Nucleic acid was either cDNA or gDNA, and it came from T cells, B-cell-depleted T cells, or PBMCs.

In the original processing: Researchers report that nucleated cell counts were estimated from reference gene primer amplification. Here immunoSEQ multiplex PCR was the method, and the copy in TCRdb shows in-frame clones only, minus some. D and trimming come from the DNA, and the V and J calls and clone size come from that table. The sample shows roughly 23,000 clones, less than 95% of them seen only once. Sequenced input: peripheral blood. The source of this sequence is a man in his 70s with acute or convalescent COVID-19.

For the CDR3, the DNA is TGTGCCAGCAGCTCCTGGGTTCCATGGACAGGAGCGTGGGGGCAGTACTTC. Translating it yields CASSSWVPWTGAWGQYF. V and J are TRBV7-9 and TRBJ2-7; 7 bases are a match to TRBD1. This CDR3 is built from 17 residues. The junction had 21 bases not matched to a gene; V was cut back by 4 bases and J by 9 bases. Germline V CDR1 and CDR2: SEHNR, FQNEAQ (reference sequence).